A single sample gave rise to the 18 T cell receptor beta chains below, sequenced in a study of T cell responses to AZD1222 COVID-19 vaccine. The table came from immunoSEQ multiplex PCR; TCRdb's copy has only in-frame clones and leaves some out. This sample has 120,000 or so clones, with roughly nine tenths found just once. The sequencing here drew on peripheral blood, taken on day 0 of AZD1222 vaccination. These receptors were taken from an adult in good health.

The rearrangement joins TRBV6-1 to TRBJ1-5; 7 bases line up with TRBD1. The CDR3 extends over 17 amino acids. Trimming at V came to 4 bases and at J to 0 bases, leaving 9 bases not matched to a gene. Germline V gene sequence: CDR1 MNHNS, CDR2 SASEGT. The CDR3 spells CASSAIRTGNSNQPQHF. The DNA for the CDR3 is TGTGCCAGCAGTGCCATCCGGACAGGTAATAGCAATCAGCCCCAGCATTTT.

This chain uses TRBV7-3 with TRBJ1-6; no definite D call. The germline V gene encodes CDR1 SGHTA and CDR2 FQGTGA. The CDR3 consists of 15 residues. Trimming removed 2 bases from V and 2 bases from J, with 7 bases in between. Here the CDR3 reads CASSLLGTYNSPLHF. In nucleotides, the CDR3 is TGTGCCAGCAGCTTACTTGGGACCTATAATTCACCCCTCCACTTT.

The genes are TRBV27 and TRBJ2-3, with 11 bases that match TRBD2. The CDR3 loop spans 16 amino acids. The germline V gene has CDR1 MNHEY and CDR2 SMNVEV (reference sequence). After removal of 5 bases from V and 8 bases from J, the junction contained 12 bases not matched to a gene. The CDR3: CASSKGLAASLATQYF. The CDR3 DNA reads TGTGCCAGCAGTAAGGGACTAGCGGCCTCCCTAGCTACGCAGTATTTT.

As concerns this clone: Other DNA sequences in the sample encode the same CDR3. The chain is built from TRBV19 and TRBJ2-7; 8 nucleotides line up with TRBD1. The CDR3 has 13 amino acids. The V gene end was trimmed by 4 bases and the J gene end by 4 bases; junction bases not matched to a gene: 3. Looked up from germline, CDR1 is LNHDA and CDR2 is SQIVND (reference sequence). CDR3 loop: CASSNQGAYEQYF. The CDR3 coding sequence is TGTGCCAGTAGTAATCAGGGGGCTTACGAGCAGTACTTC.

The chain uses TRBV10-2 and TRBJ2-7, with a weak D call TRBD2 (5 bases). The germline V gene encodes CDR1 WSHSY and CDR2 SAAADI. The CDR3 consists of 12 residues. The germline V and J ends were trimmed by 10 bases and 5 bases, with 15 bases remaining between them. The CDR3 nucleotides are TGCGCCACAACCCGGGGTCACGACGAGCAGTACTTC. Translation gives CATTRGHDEQYF.

The genes are TRBV2 and TRBJ2-1; 9 bases are a match to TRBD1. V lost 7 bases to trimming and J lost 6 bases; unmatched junction nucleotides: 4. CDR3 length equals 13 residues. The germline V gene encodes CDR1 SNHLY and CDR2 FYNNEI. The chain's CDR3 is CASTQDRGNEQFF. CDR3 coding DNA: TGTGCCAGCACTCAGGACAGGGGCAATGAGCAGTTCTTC.

This chain connects TRBV6-1 to TRBJ2-1; possible D gene TRBD2, 6 bases. The V end lost 2 bases, the J end lost 9 bases, and 14 bases lay between the germline ends. The CDR3 covers 14 residues. The germline CDR1 and CDR2 sequences are MNHNS and SASEGT. This CDR3 reads CASSELVGRGEQFF. DNA for the CDR3: TGTGCCAGCAGTGAATTGGTGGGGCGGGGTGAGCAGTTCTTC.

The chain has TRBV6-6 and TRBJ2-2; 8 nucleotides align to TRBD2. With V trimmed by 6 bases and J by 2 bases, 5 bases remained unmatched. Per germline, CDR1 MNHNY and CDR2 SVGAGI (reference sequence). The CDR3 has 15 amino acids. The CDR3 nucleotides read TGTGCCAGCAGGGAAACTAGCGGCAACACCGGGGAGCTGTTTTTT. Translation gives CASRETSGNTGELFF.

The genes are TRBV7-9 and TRBJ2-5; no reliable D call. The germline V and J ends were trimmed by 1 base and 5 bases, with 5 bases remaining between them. The CDR3 loop spans 12 amino acids. CDR1 SEHNR and CDR2 FQNEAQ come from the germline V gene (reference sequence). CDR3 loop: CASSLELETQYF. The CDR3 coding sequence is TGTGCCAGCAGCTTAGAACTGGAGACCCAGTACTTC.

The chain combines TRBV5-1 with TRBJ1-1, with 8 bases identical to TRBD1. CDR3 length: 14 amino acids. CDR1 and CDR2 from the germline V gene are SGHRS and YFSETQ. V lost 4 bases to trimming and J lost 7 bases; unmatched junction nucleotides: 9. The CDR3 sequence is CASSRTGTGYEAFF. The CDR3 region has the DNA TGCGCCAGCAGCAGAACCGGGACAGGATATGAAGCTTTCTTT.

With respect to this clone: No DNA is shown, since the ends of the CDR3 on it are uncertain; the CDR3 is the one TCRdb lists. CDR3 sequence reads: CASSVGFLETQYF. The J gene is TRBJ2-5, the V gene TRBV11-1. The CDR3 spans 13 residues, counting both ends. Per germline, CDR1 SGHAT and CDR2 FQDESV (reference sequence).

The V and J genes are TRBV18 and TRBJ1-4, with D possibly matching TRBD1 (5 bases). CDR1 is KGHSH, CDR2 LQKENI, per germline. The V end lost 2 bases, the J end lost 8 bases, and 12 bases lay between the germline ends. The CDR3 consists of 14 residues. CDR3 DNA: TGTGCCAGCTCACCAGACCAGGGAAACGAAAAACTGTTTTTT. This gives the protein CASSPDQGNEKLFF.

The V and J genes are TRBV12-3 or TRBV12-4 and TRBJ1-1; TRBD1 is a possible D gene (5 bases). The CDR3 extends over 12 amino acids. Trimming removed 6 bases at V and 10 bases at J, with 15 bases between. The CDR3 DNA reads as TGTGCCAGCAGCTTCGAAGGGGAGGCAGCTTTCTTT. Translation: CASSFEGEAAFF.

The chain joins TRBV29-1 to TRBJ2-1, with D possibly TRBD1 on 5 matching bases. The V gene lost 3 bases and the J gene lost 2 bases, with 8 bases spanning the gap. The germline CDR1 and CDR2 sequences are SQVTM and ANQGSEA. The CDR3 length is 13 residues. The chain's CDR3 is CSVDARAYNEQFF. In nucleotides, the CDR3 is TGCAGCGTTGACGCCAGGGCCTACAATGAGCAGTTCTTC.

The V and J genes are TRBV5-1 and TRBJ2-1; 12 bases fit TRBD2. The CDR3 has 15 amino acids. Germline CDR1 and CDR2: SGHRS and YFSETQ. J gave up 8 bases and V 5 bases, and 8 bases lay outside the gene matches. The CDR3 DNA is TGCGCCAGCAGAGACCTAGCGGGAGGGCCCCATGAGCAGTTCTTC. Amino acid sequence: CASRDLAGGPHEQFF.

V usage is TRBV5-8 and J usage is TRBJ2-2; weak D call: TRBD1 (6 bases). The CDR3 extends over 15 amino acids. Trimming removed 2 bases from V and 5 bases from J, with 13 bases in between. The germline CDR1 and CDR2 sequences are SGHTS and YDEGEE. DNA for the CDR3: TGTGCCAGCAGCTTCAGGGGCGGTATAACCGGGGAGCTGTTTTTT. Translating gives CASSFRGGITGELFF.

This chain joins TRBV5-6 and TRBJ2-7, with D possibly matching TRBD2 (7 bases). V lost 6 bases and J 0 bases, leaving 19 bases between the germline ends. The length of the CDR3 is 16 residues. CDR1 is SGHDT and CDR2 is YYEEEE in the germline V gene. The CDR3 nucleotides are TGTGCCAGCACCTCCCTTACGCGGGGGCCCTCCTACGAGCAGTACTTC. Translating it yields CASTSLTRGPSYEQYF.

This chain joins TRBV10-3 and TRBJ2-7; D remains unclear. Germline CDR1 is ENHRY and CDR2 is SYGVKD. The germline V and J ends were trimmed by 6 bases and 0 bases, with 9 bases remaining between them. The length of the CDR3 is 13 residues. The CDR3 protein is CAIRLISSYEQYF. CDR3 coding DNA: TGTGCCATCAGACTAATCAGCTCCTACGAGCAGTACTTC.